This T cell receptor (beta chain) was recorded in a study of metastatic and nonmetastatic thyroid tumors. TCRdb used MiXCR to call clones anew from the PCR reads. The data show about 39,000 clones, with 15% to 20% seen just once and around 15% held by the top ten. Not a single patient had been given any form of treatment at any point before undergoing thyroid surgery. The CDR3 totals 18 residues. Germline V gene sequence: CDR1 LNHNV, CDR2 YYDKDF (reference sequence). The junction had 12 bases not matched to a gene; V was cut back by 3 bases and J by 1 base. This clone was seen many times. The TCR sequence derives from a female donor with papillary thyroid cancer or a benign thyroid nodule (not recorded which). Some clones in this sample may be carry-over from other donors' samples. The rearrangement uses TRBV15 and TRBJ2-5; 9 bases match TRBD2. Sequencing was performed on tumor tissue. The CDR3 here is CATSRGLAGANFQETQYF. CDR3 bases: TGTGCCACCAGCAGGGGGTTAGCGGGGGCGAATTTCCAAGAGACCCAGTACTTC.